This T cell receptor (beta chain) was observed in a study of response to subunit inactivated influenza vaccine. TCRdb itself ran the RT-PCR reads through MiXCR, one entry per CDR3 protein. The sample records hundreds of thousands of distinct CDR3 sequences, about a fifth being singletons. This CDR3 spans 15 amino acids. V lost 3 bases to trimming and J lost 5 bases; unmatched junction nucleotides: 7. Germline assignment: CDR1 SGDLS and CDR2 YYNGEE. This clonotype was obtained from a man in his fifties or sixties who received an inactivated influenza vaccine. The genes are TRBV9 and TRBJ2-3; 9 nucleotides align to TRBD2. The sample in question was PBMCs from blood, obtained less than 6 days after vaccination. CDR3 loop: CASSGASGTRDTQYF. In DNA form, the CDR3 reads TGTGCCAGCAGCGGAGCTAGCGGGACCCGAGATACGCAGTATTTT.